The rows below give T cell receptor beta chains drawn from one sample of a study of blood T cell repertoires in COVID-19. Generated by immunoSEQ multiplex PCR, the TCRdb table keeps only in-frame clones and is missing some. Among some 270,000 clones listed, approximately 91% were seen once. The sequenced sample was PBMCs or T cells enriched from blood (not recorded which). Receptors were obtained from a woman in her 40s who had recovered from COVID-19. Both conserved end residues are part of each CDR3. D genes are given only for firm matches. Rows give clone size only sometimes, using once, few, many, or a class for an expanded clone.

clone_size	v_call	d_call	j_call	cdr3_nt	cdr3_aa
-	TRBV27	TRBD1	TRBJ2-6	TGTGCCAGCAGTTTACACGCAGGGGGCTCCTCTGGGGCCAACGTCCTGACTTTC	CASSLHAGGSSGANVLTF
-	TRBV19	-	TRBJ1-2	TGTGCCAGTAGTGGACGGAGGGACTATGGCTACACCTTC	CASSGRRDYGYTF
-	TRBV7-2	-	TRBJ2-7	TGTGCCAGCAGCTTAAACGAGCGGCGGGGTCGGGAGTACTTC	CASSLNERRGREYF
-	TRBV6-5	-	TRBJ2-5	TGTGCCAGCAGGAGTATGGGGGGAAGAGAGACCCAGTACTTC	CASRSMGGRETQYF
many	TRBV4-2	-	TRBJ2-1	TGTGCCAGCAGCCAAAATCGGAATGAGCAGTTCTTC	CASSQNRNEQFF
few	TRBV7-9	TRBD2	TRBJ2-7	TGTGCCAGCAGCCGCGCCGAAGCGGGAGAGCAGTACTTC	CASSRAEAGEQYF
-	TRBV6-5	-	TRBJ2-4	TGTGCCAGCAAACCTGGGCCCACCAAAAACATTCAGTACTTC	CASKPGPTKNIQYF
-	TRBV29-1	TRBD1	TRBJ1-2	TGCAGCGTTGCCACCTCAGGGGGCTATGGCTACACCTTC	CSVATSGGYGYTF
-	TRBV12-3/TRBV12-4	-	TRBJ2-2	TGTGCCAGCGGCCAGTCGGGGGAGCTGTTTTTT	CASGQSGELFF
-	TRBV7-2	-	TRBJ2-2	TGTGCCAGCAGCTTAGAAGCCCCCGGGGAGCTGTTTTTT	CASSLEAPGELFF
few	TRBV27	TRBD1	TRBJ1-5	TGTGCCAGCAGTCCACAGGGGGACAATCAGCCCCAGCATTTT	CASSPQGDNQPQHF
once	TRBV6-5	-	TRBJ1-1	TGTGCCAGCAGTTTCCAGGGGAGGGGTGCTGAAGCTTTCTTT	CASSFQGRGAEAFF
-	TRBV18	TRBD1	TRBJ2-1	TGTGCCAGCTCACCCGGCGTAAAAATGACAGGGGTAATAATTGAGCAGTTCTTC	CASSPGVKMTGVIIEQFF
-	TRBV27	TRBD1	TRBJ1-2	TGTGCCAGCAGTTTTTCAACAGGGGGATACTATGGCTACACCTTC	CASSFSTGGYYGYTF
few	TRBV3-1/TRBV3-2	-	TRBJ1-2	TGTGCCAGCAGCCAAACAGGGCAATCTGGCTACACCTTC	CASSQTGQSGYTF
-	TRBV9	-	TRBJ2-3	TGTGCCAGCAGCCGAGGCACAGATACGCAGTATTTT	CASSRGTDTQYF
-	TRBV9	TRBD2	TRBJ2-5	TGTGCCAGCAGCGCGCATTTGAGGCGGGGGGAAGAGACCCAGTACTTC	CASSAHLRRGEETQYF
-	TRBV27	-	TRBJ1-1	TGTGCCAGCAGTTTCCAAGACAGCCTCCTGGCGAGCACTGAAGCTTTCTTT	CASSFQDSLLASTEAFF
few	TRBV4-3	-	TRBJ2-1	TGCGCCAGCAGCCAAGAGGTACAGTCCAATGAGCAGTTCTTC	CASSQEVQSNEQFF
-	TRBV7-2	TRBD1	TRBJ2-1	TGTGCCAGCAGCTCGGACAGGGGGCTAAATGAGCAGTTCTTC	CASSSDRGLNEQFF
-	TRBV10-3	-	TRBJ2-1	TGTGCCATCAGTGTTGGGGGAGGTGAGCAGTTCTTC	CAISVGGGEQFF
-	TRBV18	TRBD2	TRBJ2-1	TGTGCCAGCTCCCAGACTAGCGGGGAAGTTGAGCAGTTCTTC	CASSQTSGEVEQFF
-	TRBV4-1	-	TRBJ2-7	TGCGCCAGCAGCCACCGAACAGGTACCTACGAGCAGTACTTC	CASSHRTGTYEQYF
-	TRBV7-9	TRBD1	TRBJ1-2	TGTGCCAGCAGCTTAGGCTTTGCGGACAGGGGCTATGGCTACACCTTC	CASSLGFADRGYGYTF
-	TRBV27	TRBD1	TRBJ1-1	TGTGCCAGCAGTGAACAGGGGGATCGGGACACTGAAGCTTTCTTT	CASSEQGDRDTEAFF
-	TRBV14	TRBD2	TRBJ2-3	TGTGCCAGCAGCCAGTACAGCGGGGTCACAGATACGCAGTATTTT	CASSQYSGVTDTQYF
-	TRBV5-1	TRBD1	TRBJ1-5	TGCGCCAGCAGAACGGGAAAATTCAGGGGGAATCAGCCCCAGCATTTT	CASRTGKFRGNQPQHF
-	TRBV5-4	-	TRBJ1-1	TGTGCCAGCAGGGCTCTTGGAACAGGACTGAACACTGAAGCTTTCTTT	CASRALGTGLNTEAFF
once	TRBV7-2	-	TRBJ2-7	TGTGCCAGCAGCCACGGGGTTAGGTACGAGCAGTACTTC	CASSHGVRYEQYF
-	TRBV7-6	TRBD1	TRBJ1-3	TGTGCCAGCAGCTTAGTATGGGCGGGACAGGGGAATCCTGGAAACACCATATATTTT	CASSLVWAGQGNPGNTIYF
-	TRBV7-9	TRBD2	TRBJ2-7	TGTGCCAGCAGCCTACGGACTAGCGGGAGCTACGAGCAGTACTTC	CASSLRTSGSYEQYF
-	TRBV2	TRBD2	TRBJ2-1	TGTGCCAGCGGGCTAGCGGGGGGTGGGGAGCAGTTCTTC	CASGLAGGGEQFF
-	TRBV18	TRBD1	TRBJ1-2	TGTGCCAGCTCACCACTAGACAGGGGGTATGGCTACACCTTC	CASSPLDRGYGYTF
-	TRBV9	TRBD1	TRBJ1-1	TGTGCCAGCAGCGAGACAGGGAGGTGGACTGAAGCTTTCTTT	CASSETGRWTEAFF
-	TRBV7-2	TRBD1	TRBJ1-2	TGTGCCAGCAGCCCAGGGGGCGTTCCCACCTATGGCTACACCTTC	CASSPGGVPTYGYTF
-	TRBV6-5	-	TRBJ2-1	TGTGCCAGCAGACCTGCGGGGGCCCCGAGAAATGAGCAGTTCTTC	CASRPAGAPRNEQFF
-	TRBV12-3/TRBV12-4	TRBD1	TRBJ1-2	TGTGCCAGCAGTTTGGACAGGGGGGCGGCTAGGACCTTC	CASSLDRGAARTF
-	TRBV11-2	-	TRBJ1-3	TGTGCCAGCAGCTTAGCAAATGGAGCTTTCTCTGGAAACACCATATATTTT	CASSLANGAFSGNTIYF
-	TRBV7-9	-	TRBJ1-2	TGTGCCAGCAGCTTAGTGGCGGGTGGCTATGGCTACACCTTC	CASSLVAGGYGYTF
-	TRBV11-3	TRBD2	TRBJ2-3	TGTGCCAGCAGCTCCCGGACTAGCGGAGGGGATTATACGCAGTATTTT	CASSSRTSGGDYTQYF
-	TRBV2	TRBD1	TRBJ2-2	TGTGCCAGCAGCAGGACAGGGATCACCGGGGAGCTGTTTTTT	CASSRTGITGELFF
-	TRBV9	TRBD1	TRBJ2-2	TGTGCCAGCAGCGTAGACCAGGGGGACACCGGGGAGCTGTTTTTT	CASSVDQGDTGELFF
-	TRBV4-3	-	TRBJ1-2	TGCGCCAGCAGCCAAGAAGAGATAAACTATGGCTACACCTTC	CASSQEEINYGYTF
-	TRBV2	-	TRBJ1-1	TGTGCCAGCAGGGGAGCGCGGGGACTGAACACTGAAGCTTTCTTT	CASRGARGLNTEAFF
-	TRBV3-1/TRBV3-2	TRBD2	TRBJ2-7	TGTGCCAGCAGCCCACAAACTAGCGGGAGGGCCAACGAGCAGTACTTC	CASSPQTSGRANEQYF
-	TRBV6-2/TRBV6-3	TRBD1	TRBJ1-5	TGTGCCAGCAGTTCGGCACAGGGGGCGCCGGGCCAGCCCCAGCATTTT	CASSSAQGAPGQPQHF
-	TRBV6-5	-	TRBJ2-6	TGTGCCAGCAGGATAGACTCTGGGGCCAACGTCCTGACTTTC	CASRIDSGANVLTF
-	TRBV5-6	TRBD1	TRBJ1-2	TGTGCCAGCAGCTTCCGGGACAGGGGGCGGGAAGGCTACACCTTC	CASSFRDRGREGYTF
-	TRBV10-3	-	TRBJ1-1	TGTGCCATCAGGGGAGTCGTCACTGAAGCTTTCTTT	CAIRGVVTEAFF
-	TRBV6-5	-	TRBJ1-1	TGTGCCAGCAGTTACGGCCCCCAAGCGTACACTGAAGCTTTCTTT	CASSYGPQAYTEAFF
-	TRBV5-4	TRBD1	TRBJ1-2	TGTGCCAGCAGCTTGGTGTGGGACAGGGAAGGAGGCTACACCTTC	CASSLVWDREGGYTF
-	TRBV7-3	-	TRBJ1-4	TGTGCCAGCAGCTTAAAGGTTGGGCAGGGTAGGTTCACTAATGAAAAACTGTTTTTT	CASSLKVGQGRFTNEKLFF
-	TRBV29-1	TRBD1	TRBJ1-1	TGCAGCGGCATAAGACAGGGGGCAACGGGTAGGGCTTTCTTT	CSGIRQGATGRAFF
few	TRBV6-1	-	TRBJ1-5	TGTGCCAGCAGTGAAATTGGCGGGCCTAATCAGCCCCAGCATTTT	CASSEIGGPNQPQHF